The 16 T cell receptor beta chains presented below share a single source sample, sequenced in a study of cytomegalovirus exposure and HLA in healthy donors. Generated by immunoSEQ multiplex PCR, the TCRdb table keeps only in-frame clones and is missing some. The sample has approximately 62,000 clones, roughly nine tenths seen once. Sequenced input: PBMCs. The origin of the receptors is a woman aged 18 to 35 in good health and CMV-seronegative.

The chain combines TRBV7-2 with TRBJ1-2; 9 bases are a match to TRBD1. Germline CDR1 is SGHTA and CDR2 is FQGNSA. Germline trimming cut 1 base from V and 6 bases from J; bases unmatched to any gene: 6. The CDR3 length is 15 residues. CDR3 amino acids: CASSLGTGGADGYTF. The CDR3 DNA reads TGTGCCAGCAGCTTAGGTACAGGGGGCGCTGATGGCTACACCTTC.

The chain combines TRBV11-3 with TRBJ2-2, with a possible D match to TRBD1 (6 bases). CDR3 length: 13 residues. Germline-derived CDR1 and CDR2 are SGHNT and YENEEA. The V end was cut by 3 bases, the J end by 6 bases, with 8 bases between. The CDR3 DNA follows: TGTGCCAGCAGCTTTGGGGGCGCCGGGGAGCTGTTTTTT. This encodes CASSFGGAGELFF.

The chain combines TRBV4-1 with TRBJ2-1, with a possible D match to TRBD2 (7 bases). The germline V gene encodes CDR1 MGHRA and CDR2 YSYEKL. The V and J ends lost 5 bases and 1 base respectively, with 12 bases between them. This CDR3 comprises 15 residues. The CDR3 bases are TGCGCCAGCAGCGACGGGGGGCTGTCCTACAATGAGCAGTTCTTC. Amino acid sequence: CASSDGGLSYNEQFF.

This rearrangement joins TRBV11-3 to TRBJ1-1; tentatively, D is TRBD1 (6 bases). Trimming removed 5 bases from V and 4 bases from J, with 23 bases in between. CDR3 length: 17 amino acids. Germline-derived CDR1 and CDR2 are SGHNT and YENEEA. In DNA, the CDR3 is TGTGCCAGCAGCCCCCGCCGAGGGGGTCTATTAGGCACTGAAGCTTTCTTT. Protein sequence: CASSPRRGGLLGTEAFF.

The chain recombines TRBV6-5 with TRBJ1-1; D is uncertain. CDR1 is MNHEY, CDR2 SVGAGI, per germline. V was trimmed by 6 bases and J by 4 bases, leaving 15 bases between them. There are 14 residues in the CDR3. CDR3 nucleotides: TGTGCCAGCAGACCCCAGGCGGGAGTCACTGAAGCTTTCTTT. This gives the protein CASRPQAGVTEAFF.

This rearrangement joins TRBV6-1 to TRBJ1-5; TRBD1 agrees at 9 bases. Germline assignment: CDR1 MNHNS and CDR2 SASEGT. V trimming: 6 bases; J trimming: 6 bases; junction bases outside the gene matches: 6. This CDR3 comprises 14 residues. The CDR3 spells CASSWDRVSQPQHF. CDR3 in DNA: TGTGCCAGCAGCTGGGACAGGGTTAGTCAGCCCCAGCATTTT.

The rearrangement links TRBV29-1 to TRBJ2-5; no firm D call. The V and J ends lost 3 bases and 4 bases respectively, with 12 bases between them. The CDR3 extends over 13 amino acids. Germline CDR1 SQVTM, CDR2 ANQGSEA. The CDR3 is CSVDLGTGETQYF. The CDR3 region has the DNA TGCAGCGTTGACTTGGGTACGGGAGAGACCCAGTACTTC.

This clone was seen a single time. The chain has TRBV27 and TRBJ2-1; D remains unclear. Per the germline V gene, CDR1 is MNHEY and CDR2 is SMNVEV (reference sequence). The V and J ends lost 7 bases and 5 bases respectively, with 15 bases between them. The CDR3 contains 14 residues. The CDR3 loop is CASIPSGVDNEQFF. For the CDR3, the DNA is TGTGCCAGCATTCCGTCCGGAGTCGACAATGAGCAGTTCTTC.

This sequence joins TRBV2 and TRBJ2-7; D gene unclear. The CDR3 length is 16 residues. V was pared by 6 bases and J by 2 bases, with 20 bases between. The germline V gene has CDR1 SNHLY and CDR2 FYNNEI. The CDR3 region has the DNA TGTGCCAGCAGACGATCACGACTCTCCCCGACCTACGAGCAGTACTTC. It yields the protein CASRRSRLSPTYEQYF.

CDR3 protein: CASSLVRTGEKLFF. CDR3 coding DNA: TGTGCCAGCAGCTTAGTGCGGACAGGGGAAAAACTGTTTTTT. V gene TRBV7-9 combines with J gene TRBJ1-4; 8 positions agree with TRBD1. V lost 1 base to trimming and J lost 8 bases; unmatched junction nucleotides: 3. There are 14 residues in the CDR3. Germline V gene lookup returns CDR1 SEHNR and CDR2 FQNEAQ (reference sequence).

The chain carries TRBV30 and TRBJ2-1, with 9 bases fitting TRBD2. Trimming cost V 2 bases and J 1 base; bases outside gene matches: 3. The germline V gene has CDR1 GTSNPN and CDR2 SVGIG (reference sequence). This CDR3 has 15 amino acids. CDR3 nucleotide sequence: TGTGCCTGGAGTTTCGGACTAGCGTCCTACAATGAGCAGTTCTTC. This codes for CAWSFGLASYNEQFF.

This chain uses TRBV2 with TRBJ1-2; unclear D gene. V dropped 2 bases and J dropped 3 bases, with 4 bases sitting between them. CDR3 length: 12 amino acids. Germline CDR1 reads SNHLY; CDR2 reads FYNNEI. The CDR3 DNA reads as TGTGCCAGCAGTGAAATCGACTATGGCTACACCTTC. Protein: CASSEIDYGYTF.

The CDR3 sequence: CASSLGGLGGSEEQFF. The DNA of the CDR3 is TGCGCCAGCAGCTTGGGAGGTTTGGGCGGGAGTGAAGAGCAGTTCTTC. V and J are TRBV5-1 and TRBJ2-1; 7 bases map to TRBD2. The germline V gene has CDR1 SGHRS and CDR2 YFSETQ. Losses at the gene ends were 0 bases for V and 10 bases for J; bases not matched to a gene: 13. This CDR3 is built from 16 residues.

In this sample, this clone turned up once. This chain uses TRBV19 with TRBJ2-7; 8 bases line up with TRBD1. The CDR3 is 15 residues long. Losses at the gene ends were 7 bases for V and 2 bases for J; bases not matched to a gene: 10. Germline V gene lookup returns CDR1 LNHDA and CDR2 SQIVND (reference sequence). The CDR3 protein is CASNSQDRVPYEQYF. The CDR3 bases are TGTGCCAGTAATTCACAGGACAGGGTACCCTACGAGCAGTACTTC.

V and J are TRBV6-5 and TRBJ2-1, with D possibly being TRBD1 (6 bases). CDR1 is MNHEY and CDR2 is SVGAGI in the germline V gene. The CDR3 length is 15 residues. Between the trimmed V and J ends, which lost 6 bases and 5 bases, there was a span of 17 bases. The CDR3 loop reads CASRSTGHQHNEQFF. CDR3 sequence (DNA): TGTGCCAGCAGGAGTACGGGACACCAGCACAATGAGCAGTTCTTC.

The CDR3 DNA follows: TGTGCCAGCAGCCAAGACCAGGGGGTCGGCACAGATACGCAGTATTTT. Translated: CASSQDQGVGTDTQYF. This chain uses TRBV14 with TRBJ2-3; 7 bases map to TRBD1. Trimming took 0 bases from V and 1 from J; bases not matched to a gene: 4. This CDR3 has 16 residues. CDR1 and CDR2 (germline): SGHDN, FVKESK.